The next 23 T cell receptor beta chains were all read from a single sample in a study of CD4+ T cells in melanoma. Sequencing used immunoSEQ multiplex PCR; TCRdb keeps in-frame clones, though not all of them. Of approximately 19,000 clones in the sample, roughly 73% were seen once. Every receptor here comes from a human donor with melanoma.

In this sample, this clone turned up a few times. The chain is built from TRBV5-1 and TRBJ2-2, with 7 positions matching TRBD1. Germline CDR1 SGHRS, CDR2 YFSETQ. The CDR3 has 15 residues. With V trimmed by 0 bases and J by 5 bases, 4 bases remained unmatched. The CDR3 nucleotides are TGCGCCAGCAGCTTGGGGGACAGAACTACCGGGGAGCTGTTTTTT. As protein: CASSLGDRTTGELFF. Based on the CDR3 plus reference TRBV5-1 and TRBJ2-2, the full variable domain is KAGVTQTPRYLIKTRGQQVTLSCSPISGHRSVSWYQQTPGQGLQFLFEYFSETQRNKGNFPGRFSGRQFSNSRSEMNVSTLELGDSALYLCASSLGDRTTGELFFGEGSRLTVL.

By share of the sample, this clone is medium-sized. V is TRBV5-1 and J is TRBJ1-4; D gene unclear. Trimming took 1 base from V and 14 from J, leaving 15 bases between them. The CDR3 is 13 amino acids. In germline, CDR1 is SGHRS, CDR2 YFSETQ. CDR3 sequence reads: CASSLIGLGGLFF. As DNA, the CDR3 is TGCGCCAGCAGCTTGATTGGCTTGGGAGGGCTGTTTTTT.

This sequence joins TRBV5-1 and TRBJ1-2; 7 positions agree with TRBD1. The CDR3 has 15 amino acids. Germline loops: CDR1 SGHRS, CDR2 YFSETQ. V trimming: 3 bases; J trimming: 3 bases; junction bases outside the gene matches: 8. CDR3 coding DNA: TGCGCCAGCAGCTCACCGGGGACAGAACACTATGGCTACACCTTC. Translating gives CASSSPGTEHYGYTF.

The V and J genes are TRBV4-1 and TRBJ2-7, with 7 nucleotides matching TRBD2. CDR3 length: 11 residues. Germline V gene sequence: CDR1 MGHRA, CDR2 YSYEKL. Trimming removed 8 bases from V and 5 bases from J; junction bases left unmatched: 3. The chain's CDR3 is CASGGRDEQYF. The DNA of the CDR3 is TGCGCCAGCGGGGGGAGGGACGAGCAGTACTTC.

The chain couples TRBV27 to TRBJ2-7; D gene ambiguous. Germline CDR1 and CDR2: MNHEY and SMNVEV (reference sequence). Deletions cut 4 bases from V and 2 bases from J, with 6 bases between. The CDR3 is 12 amino acids. The CDR3 protein is CASSSGPYEQYF. CDR3 coding DNA: TGTGCCAGCAGTTCGGGCCCCTACGAGCAGTACTTC.

V and J are TRBV5-1 and TRBJ1-3; D gene unclear. The CDR3 extends over 17 amino acids. Germline-derived CDR1 and CDR2 are SGHRS and YFSETQ. Trimming cost V 0 bases and J 0 bases, with 13 bases left between them. The CDR3 protein is CASSLGADSNSGNTIYF. The CDR3 DNA reads TGCGCCAGCAGCTTGGGCGCAGACTCAAACTCTGGAAACACCATATATTTT.

Comment on this clone: This sample includes further DNA sequences coding for the same CDR3. CDR3: CASSLSGGGNTIYF. The CDR3 nucleotides read TGTGCCAGCAGTTTGAGCGGTGGCGGAAACACCATATATTTT. The chain recombines TRBV27 with TRBJ1-3, with D uncertain. The CDR3 length is 14 residues. Germline V CDR1 and CDR2: MNHEY, SMNVEV (reference sequence). V was pared by 3 bases and J by 4 bases, with 10 bases between.

V is TRBV4-2 and J is TRBJ2-2; unclear D gene. Trimming cost V 1 base and J 12 bases, with 12 bases left between them. The CDR3 is made up of 13 amino acids. Germline V gives CDR1 LGHNA, CDR2 YNFKEQ. For the CDR3, the DNA is TGTGCCAGCAGCCAAGCCCCGGGTCGTAAGCTGTTTTTT. As protein: CASSQAPGRKLFF.

The chain links TRBV18 to TRBJ1-2; 9 nucleotides match TRBD1. The CDR3 length is 17 residues. V lost 1 base, J lost 5 bases, and 11 bases stayed unmatched. Germline values: CDR1 KGHSH, CDR2 LQKENI. The CDR3 DNA sequence: TGTGCCAGCTCACCACTCGGGACAGGGCTCACCGTTTATGGCTACACCTTC. This translates into CASSPLGTGLTVYGYTF. Looking up the rest from reference TRBV18 and TRBJ1-2 gives the full variable domain: NAGVMQNPRHLVRRRGQEARLRCSPMKGHSHVYWYRQLPEEGLKFMVYLQKENIIDESGMPKERFSAEFPKEGPSILRIQQVVRGDSAAYFCASSPLGTGLTVYGYTFGSGTRLTVV.

This clone was found a few times. The V and J genes are TRBV2 and TRBJ2-1, with D perhaps TRBD2 (6 bases). CDR3 size: 14 residues. Germline CDR1 SNHLY, CDR2 FYNNEI. Trimming left V 6 bases short and J 6 bases short, with 15 bases between. The CDR3 sequence is CASSGERVGNEQFF. The DNA of the CDR3 is TGTGCCAGCAGCGGGGAGCGGGTGGGCAATGAGCAGTTCTTC.

CDR3 nucleotides: TGCGCCAGCAGCGGCACCAACTATGGCTACACCTTC. Translating it yields CASSGTNYGYTF. V usage is TRBV5-1 and J usage is TRBJ1-2, with D unclear. Trimming shortened V by 4 bases and J by 2 bases, and 6 bases separated the two germline ends. The CDR3 covers 12 residues. In germline, CDR1 is SGHRS, CDR2 YFSETQ.

The J gene is TRBJ2-3, the V gene TRBV12-5, with D maybe TRBD1 (6 bases). The V gene's germline CDR1 is LGHNT and CDR2 FRNRAP. The CDR3 runs 14 residues. V was pared by 6 bases and J by 4 bases, with 14 bases between. The CDR3 reads CASGSGQSADTQYF. CDR3 sequence (DNA): TGTGCTAGTGGCTCCGGACAGTCAGCAGATACGCAGTATTTT.

The rearrangement links TRBV2 to TRBJ2-3; 8 nucleotides match TRBD2. Per germline, CDR1 SNHLY and CDR2 FYNNEI. CDR3 size: 14 residues. V lost 10 bases to trimming and J lost 4 bases; unmatched junction nucleotides: 10. The chain's CDR3 is CATRAGGGPDTQYF. In DNA, the CDR3 is TGTGCCACCCGTGCGGGGGGTGGGCCAGATACGCAGTATTTT.

The rearrangement links TRBV7-3 to TRBJ1-1; D gene uncertain. Germline CDR1 and CDR2: SGHTA and FQGTGA. V lost 5 bases and J lost 3, with 10 bases in between. The CDR3 has 13 residues. The CDR3 sequence: CASSQSMYTEAFF. The CDR3 nucleotides read TGTGCCAGCAGCCAATCCATGTACACTGAAGCTTTCTTT.

The chain carries TRBV27 and TRBJ1-5; D remains ambiguous. The CDR3 is 12 residues long. Germline V gives CDR1 MNHEY, CDR2 SMNVEV (reference sequence). Trimming stripped 3 bases from V and 6 bases from J, with 6 bases between. Here the CDR3 reads CASSFEGQPQHF. The CDR3 coding sequence is TGTGCCAGCAGTTTTGAGGGTCAGCCCCAGCATTTT.

The sample holds one count of this clone. This rearrangement joins TRBV5-4 to TRBJ1-2, with 7 bases lining up with TRBD1. Germline V lookup: CDR1 SGHNT, CDR2 YYREEE (reference sequence). This CDR3 contains 16 residues. Unmatched junction bases numbered 12, after V lost 3 bases and J lost 4 bases. Here the CDR3 DNA reads TGTGCCAGCAGCTCCGGGACAGCGCGAAGTGTCTATGGCTACACCTTC. This translates into CASSSGTARSVYGYTF.

The chain couples TRBV4-1 to TRBJ1-1; D remains unclear. This CDR3 is 15 amino acids long. Germline V gives CDR1 MGHRA, CDR2 YSYEKL. V gave up 3 bases and J gave up 1 base, with 12 bases separating them. CDR3: CASSHPGLGNTEAFF. The CDR3, as DNA: TGCGCCAGCAGCCACCCCGGGTTGGGGAACACTGAAGCTTTCTTT.

There are a few counts of this clone. The chain couples TRBV7-8 to TRBJ1-2; D possibly corresponds to TRBD1 (5 bases). Germline CDR1 and CDR2: SGHVS and FQNEAQ. CDR3 length: 15 residues. V lost 5 bases and J 8 bases, leaving 21 bases between the germline ends. The CDR3 bases are TGTGCCAGCAGCCCCGCGAGGACGGGTTGGGGGGGCTACACCTTC. Translation: CASSPARTGWGGYTF. The full variable domain, in which reference TRBV7-8 and TRBJ1-2 provide the parts outside the CDR3, is GAGVSQSPRYKVAKRGQDVALRCDPISGHVSLFWYQQALGQGPEFLTYFQNEAQLDKSGLPSDRFFAERPEGSVSTLKIQRTQQEDSAVYLCASSPARTGWGGYTFGSGTRLTVV.

This clone came up a few times. This rearrangement joins TRBV29-1 to TRBJ2-3; 10 nucleotides line up with TRBD1. CDR3 length equals 15 residues. The ends lost 4 bases at V and 3 bases at J; junction bases unmatched: 7. CDR1 SQVTM and CDR2 ANQGSEA come from the germline V gene. CDR3 bases: TGCAGCGTTGCCCGACAGGGGGCCCCAACAGATACGCAGTATTTT. This gives the protein CSVARQGAPTDTQYF.

DNA of the CDR3: TGTGCCAGCTGTTATACTGAAAAACTGTTTTTT. Amino acids: CASCYTEKLFF. The J gene is TRBJ1-4, the V gene TRBV2; no definite D call. The germline gives CDR1 SNHLY, CDR2 FYNNEI. V was clipped by 8 bases and J by 7 bases, with 8 bases between them. CDR3 length: 11 residues.

This clone was seen once. The chain combines TRBV30 with TRBJ2-1; tentatively, D is TRBD2 (5 bases). This CDR3 is 11 amino acids long. V lost 2 bases and J 10 bases, leaving 9 bases between the germline ends. The V gene's germline CDR1 is GTSNPN and CDR2 SVGIG (reference sequence). The CDR3 coding sequence is TGTGCCTGGAGTCGGCAGCGGGAGCAGTTCTTC. Residues: CAWSRQREQFF.

The count of this clone is one. The chain combines TRBV29-1 with TRBJ2-1, with D perhaps TRBD2 (5 bases). V lost 4 bases to trimming and J lost 5 bases, with 18 bases between them. CDR1 is SQVTM, CDR2 ANQGSEA, per germline. The CDR3 length is 15 residues. The CDR3 reads CSVAGLKGFHNEQFF. CDR3 DNA: TGCAGCGTTGCGGGGTTGAAAGGGTTCCACAATGAGCAGTTCTTC.

The CDR3 DNA reads as TGTGCCAGCAGTGATTCTCTTGGACAGGGGGCCTACGAGCAGTACTTC. As protein: CASSDSLGQGAYEQYF. The chain recombines TRBV2 with TRBJ2-7, with 10 bases fitting TRBD1. J lost 2 bases, V lost 3 bases, and 7 bases had no gene match. CDR3 size: 16 residues. Germline V gene data show CDR1 as SNHLY and CDR2 as FYNNEI.